The 25 T cell receptor beta chains below all came from one sample that was sequenced in a study of T cell responses to AZD1222 COVID-19 vaccine. TCRdb's copy holds only in-frame clones and misses some; the assay was immunoSEQ multiplex PCR. Of 100,000 to 130,000 clones listed, 92% were seen once; the top ten hold approximately 9.3%. Material: peripheral blood, obtained 28 days after the second AZD1222 dose. These receptors came from an adult who received the AZD1222 COVID-19 vaccine.

The chain joins TRBV28 to TRBJ1-5; a weak D match, TRBD1 (6 bases). Germline values: CDR1 MDHEN, CDR2 SYDVKM. The CDR3 has 13 amino acids. Between the trimmed V and J ends, which lost 7 bases and 5 bases, there was a span of 12 bases. The CDR3 nucleotides are TGTGCCAGCAACAAAAACAGGGATCAGCCCCAGCATTTT. Protein product: CASNKNRDQPQHF.

The rearrangement uses TRBV5-1 and TRBJ2-4, with 11 bases identical to TRBD2. Germline V gives CDR1 SGHRS, CDR2 YFSETQ. V trimming: 3 bases; J trimming: 3 bases; junction bases outside the gene matches: 2. The CDR3 has 15 amino acids. The CDR3 bases are TGCGCCAGCAGCTCGGGACTAGCGGACAAAAACATTCAGTACTTC. Its protein product is CASSSGLADKNIQYF.

This clone was seen ten or more times. The chain carries TRBV23-1 and TRBJ1-5; TRBD1 matches 9 bases. Being an ORF, TRBV23-1 has a function that is uncertain. CDR3 length equals 17 residues. The V segment lost 6 bases and the J segment 0 bases; nucleotides outside the gene matches: 9. CDR3 DNA sequence: TGCGCCAGCAGAGGGTTGGGACAGGGCATTAGCAATCAGCCCCAGCATTTT. This sequence encodes CASRGLGQGISNQPQHF.

In this sample, this clone turned up once. The rearrangement links TRBV4-2 to TRBJ1-3; TRBD1 aligns across 10 bases. The CDR3 has 16 residues. With V trimmed by 1 base and J by 2 bases, 2 bases remained unmatched. Germline V lookup: CDR1 LGHNA, CDR2 YNFKEQ. CDR3: CASSQAGTGAGNTIYF. The CDR3 region has the DNA TGTGCCAGCAGCCAAGCCGGGACAGGGGCTGGAAACACCATATATTTT.

The V and J genes are TRBV10-3 and TRBJ1-4; 7 nucleotides match TRBD1. Germline loops: CDR1 ENHRY, CDR2 SYGVKD. The CDR3 runs to 16 residues. The J segment lost 5 bases and the V segment lost 2 bases, leaving 8 bases of the junction unmatched. CDR3 nucleotides: TGTGCCATCAGTGAGGACAGGGCCTTCGGAAATGAAAAACTGTTTTTT. Translation gives CAISEDRAFGNEKLFF.

The chain links TRBV7-8 to TRBJ1-2; tentative D call: TRBD1 (5 bases). V lost 0 bases and J 1 base, leaving 9 bases between the germline ends. The germline gives CDR1 SGHVS, CDR2 FQNEAQ. The CDR3 runs to 15 residues. The CDR3 region has the DNA TGTGCCAGCAGCTTAGCTCCGGGGGGTAACTATGGCTACACCTTC. It encodes CASSLAPGGNYGYTF.

The rearrangement links TRBV6-5 to TRBJ1-3; tentative D call: TRBD1 (6 bases). V lost 5 bases to trimming and J lost 4 bases, with 12 bases between them. Germline lookup yields CDR1 MNHEY and CDR2 SVGAGI. The CDR3 extends over 14 amino acids. The CDR3 region has the DNA TGTGCCAGCAGTACGGGGGCGGTCGGAAACACCATATATTTT. Translating gives CASSTGAVGNTIYF.

This chain joins TRBV9 and TRBJ2-3, with TRBD1 identical over 7 bases. J lost 0 bases, V lost 0 bases, and 1 base had no gene match. The germline V gene has CDR1 SGDLS and CDR2 YYNGEE. The CDR3 spans 15 residues. CDR3 nucleotide sequence: TGTGCCAGCAGCGTAGAGGGGGCTAGCACAGATACGCAGTATTTT. This translates into CASSVEGASTDTQYF. Drawing the rest from reference TRBV9 and TRBJ2-3, the complete variable domain is DSGVTQTPKHLITATGQRVTLRCSPRSGDLSVYWYQQSLDQGLQFLIQYYNGEERAKGNILERFSAQQFPDLHSELNLSSLELGDSALYFCASSVEGASTDTQYFGPGTRLTVL.

The J gene is TRBJ2-3, the V gene TRBV4-1; the D is unclear. V was shortened by 4 bases and J by 2 bases, with 10 bases between the two germline ends. The CDR3 extends over 14 amino acids. Germline V lookup: CDR1 MGHRA, CDR2 YSYEKL. The CDR3 bases are TGCGCCAGCAGCCGCTTACTTCACACAGATACGCAGTATTTT. It specifies CASSRLLHTDTQYF.

The V call is TRBV12-3 or TRBV12-4, the J call TRBJ2-3; unclear D gene. There are 11 residues in the CDR3. Trimming cost V 6 bases and J 6 bases, with 7 bases left between them. The CDR3 sequence: CASSPVDTQYF. The CDR3 region has the DNA TGTGCCAGCAGCCCAGTGGATACGCAGTATTTT.

The chain combines TRBV6-5 with TRBJ2-2, with D possibly matching TRBD2 (5 bases). V lost 8 bases to trimming and J lost 0 bases, with 13 bases between them. Germline-derived CDR1 and CDR2 are MNHEY and SVGAGI. The CDR3 contains 15 residues. The CDR3 nucleotides read TGTGCCAGCCGCCTTGGAGGTGCGAACACCGGGGAGCTGTTTTTT. Translation: CASRLGGANTGELFF.

This chain connects TRBV7-9 to TRBJ2-7, with D unclear. The V end was cut by 5 bases, the J end by 4 bases, with 6 bases between. CDR1 is SEHNR and CDR2 is FQNEAQ in the germline V gene (reference sequence). The CDR3 is 11 residues long. This chain's CDR3 is CASSQLYEQYF. The CDR3 DNA follows: TGTGCCAGCAGCCAACTGTACGAGCAGTACTTC.

The V call is TRBV7-8, the J call TRBJ1-3; maybe TRBD1 (5 bases). The CDR3 sequence is 15 residues long. Trimming stripped 2 bases from V and 0 bases from J, with 8 bases between. Germline V lookup: CDR1 SGHVS, CDR2 FQNEAQ. The CDR3 spells CASSLRGLSGNTIYF. As DNA, the CDR3 is TGTGCCAGCAGCTTACGGGGACTCTCTGGAAACACCATATATTTT.

Only a few counts were recorded for this clone. The rearrangement links TRBV19 to TRBJ1-2; D gene unclear. Germline V gives CDR1 LNHDA, CDR2 SQIVND (reference sequence). This CDR3 has 14 residues. The ends were cut back, 1 base at V and 5 bases at J, with 11 bases in the middle. CDR3: CASSIVAAQYGYTF. In DNA, the CDR3 is TGTGCCAGTAGTATAGTGGCAGCCCAATATGGCTACACCTTC.

This clone was observed once. The rearrangement joins TRBV5-1 to TRBJ2-2, with 10 nucleotides matching TRBD2. The CDR3 covers 16 residues. V lost 4 bases to trimming and J lost 4 bases; unmatched junction nucleotides: 7. Germline V gene lookup returns CDR1 SGHRS and CDR2 YFSETQ. CDR3 bases: TGCGCCAGCAGCATTAGGACTAGCGGTGGCACCGGGGAGCTGTTTTTT. Translated: CASSIRTSGGTGELFF.

This chain joins TRBV28 and TRBJ2-5, with a possible D match to TRBD2 (6 bases). Germline-derived CDR1 and CDR2 are MDHEN and SYDVKM. The CDR3 has 16 residues. V was trimmed by 5 bases and J by 2 bases, leaving 18 bases between them. As DNA, the CDR3 is TGTGCCAGCAGTGGTGATGGGCTAGCGCTTCAAGAGACCCAGTACTTC. Translated, it gives CASSGDGLALQETQYF.

V is TRBV19 and J is TRBJ2-2, with 8 positions matching TRBD1. V was pared by 4 bases and J by 3 bases, with 1 base of the junction left unmatched. The CDR3 is 14 residues long. CDR1 and CDR2 from the germline V gene are LNHDA and SQIVND (reference sequence). DNA of the CDR3: TGTGCCAGTAGTAACAGGGGGTACACCGGGGAGCTGTTTTTT. Translated: CASSNRGYTGELFF.

The chain is built from TRBV5-1 and TRBJ2-7; 12 bases fit TRBD2. Trimming removed 4 bases from V and 6 bases from J; junction bases left unmatched: 5. Germline-derived CDR1 and CDR2 are SGHRS and YFSETQ. CDR3 length: 14 amino acids. CDR3 coding DNA: TGCGCCAGCAGCCTAGCGGGGGGGCGAAGCGAGCAGTACTTC. Its protein product is CASSLAGGRSEQYF.

V and J are TRBV5-5 and TRBJ1-3, with 8 nucleotides matching TRBD1. J gave up 3 bases and V 0 bases, and 11 bases lay outside the gene matches. Germline values: CDR1 SGHKS, CDR2 YYEKEE (reference sequence). This CDR3 has 18 amino acids. CDR3 DNA: TGTGCCAGCAGCTTGGCAGGACAGGGTGTACATGTTGGAAACACCATATATTTT. It yields the protein CASSLAGQGVHVGNTIYF.

The gene calls are TRBV19 and TRBJ1-3; a weak D match, TRBD1 (5 bases). This CDR3 has 16 amino acids. In germline, CDR1 is LNHDA, CDR2 SQIVND (reference sequence). V gave up 4 bases and J gave up 1 base, with 14 bases separating them. CDR3 amino acids: CASSRALGVSGNTIYF. The DNA of the CDR3 is TGTGCCAGTAGTAGAGCCTTGGGGGTTTCTGGAAACACCATATATTTT. The full variable domain, completed using reference TRBV19 and TRBJ1-3, is DGGITQSPKYLFRKEGQNVTLSCEQNLNHDAMYWYRQDPGQGLRLIYYSQIVNDFQKGDIAEGYSVSREKKESFPLTVTSAQKNPTAFYLCASSRALGVSGNTIYFGEGSWLTVV.

The V and J genes are TRBV13 and TRBJ1-1; D is uncertain. V lost 7 bases and J 0 bases, leaving 18 bases between the germline ends. This CDR3 region has 16 residues. Germline CDR1 PRHDT, CDR2 FYEKMQ (reference sequence). CDR3: CASTKLGYLLNTEAFF. CDR3 sequence (DNA): TGTGCCAGCACCAAGTTGGGGTACCTCTTGAACACTGAAGCTTTCTTT.

V and J are TRBV30 and TRBJ1-6, with 7 bases matching TRBD1. The CDR3 length is 13 residues. The germline V gene has CDR1 GTSNPN and CDR2 SVGIG (reference sequence). Trimming at V came to 4 bases and at J to 9 bases, leaving 6 bases not matched to a gene. The CDR3 reads CAWKTGRFSPLHF. The CDR3 DNA reads as TGTGCCTGGAAGACAGGGAGGTTTTCACCCCTCCACTTT.

The sample holds one count of this clone. This sequence joins TRBV3-1 (or the pseudogene TRBV3-2) and TRBJ2-1, with 14 bases fitting TRBD2. Germline V gene data show CDR1 as LGHDT and CDR2 as YNNKEL (reference sequence). CDR3 length equals 16 residues. V gave up 0 bases and J gave up 11 bases; unmatched junction bases: 6. This chain's CDR3 is CASSQDWGLAGEKQFF. DNA of the CDR3: TGTGCCAGCAGCCAAGATTGGGGACTAGCGGGGGAGAAGCAGTTCTTC.

This clone appeared a single time. The V and J genes are TRBV20-1 and TRBJ2-7; D gene unclear. Germline V gene lookup returns CDR1 DFQATT and CDR2 SNEGSKA (reference sequence). The CDR3 covers 11 residues. V was pared by 3 bases and J by 6 bases, with 9 bases between. The DNA of the CDR3 is TGCAGTGCTAGTTCTGGTTTCGAGCAGTACTTC. Translating it yields CSASSGFEQYF.

This clone occurred once. V usage is TRBV7-6 and J usage is TRBJ1-3; perhaps TRBD1 as D (6 bases). In germline, CDR1 is SGHVS, CDR2 FNYEAQ. The CDR3 loop spans 19 amino acids. Trimming cost V 5 bases and J 0 bases, with 23 bases left between them. CDR3 loop: CASSTSGGHQIASGNTIYF. As DNA, the CDR3 is TGTGCCAGCAGCACATCCGGGGGACATCAAATAGCCTCTGGAAACACCATATATTTT.